This TCR beta chain is drawn from a study of response to subunit inactivated influenza vaccine. Study-wide findings and caveats: That few new T cells are recruited by each seasonal influenza vaccination was the authors' suggestion.

About this clonotype: Its target is not known.

The V gene lost 3 bases and the J gene lost 7 bases, with 9 bases spanning the gap. The CDR3 contains 12 residues. Germline V gene lookup returns CDR1 LGHNA and CDR2 YNFKEQ. TCRdb reprocessed the RT-PCR reads with MiXCR, giving one entry per CDR3 protein. The sample lists approximately 700,000 distinct CDR3 sequences, 15% to 19% seen once, with around 10% in the top ten. The J gene is TRBJ1-2, the V gene TRBV4-2; D is uncertain. Specimen: PBMCs from blood, collected 11 to 12 days after vaccination. The receptor was isolated from a man in his forties or fifties who received an inactivated influenza vaccine. CDR3: CASSQGEVGYTF. The CDR3 DNA sequence: TGTGCCAGCAGCCAGGGTGAGGTTGGCTACACCTTC.